This T cell receptor beta chain derives from a study of blood T cell repertoires in COVID-19. Study at large: Spain, Italy and the United States supplied samples that represented acute and convalescent COVID-19. The cDNA or gDNA used as material had been derived from T cells, B-cell-depleted T cells, or PBMCs.

Germline V gene data show CDR1 as KGHSH and CDR2 as LQKENI. This CDR3 has 16 residues. V dropped 3 bases and J dropped 4 bases, with 13 bases sitting between them. Authors' analysis steps: From reference gene primer amplification, estimates of nucleated cell counts were derived. Generated by immunoSEQ multiplex PCR, the TCRdb table keeps only in-frame clones and is missing some. That table gives V, J and clone size, and the DNA gave D and trimming. This sample carries 99,000 or so clones, around 85% of them seen once, and the ten largest clones take 2.5% to 4%. The receptor was derived from a woman of 80 years or more with active or convalescent COVID-19. The sequencing input was peripheral blood. The V gene is TRBV18, the J gene TRBJ1-6; D might be TRBD1 (6 bases). The CDR3 region is CASSPLGARYNSPLHF. The CDR3 coding sequence is TGTGCCAGCTCACCGTTGGGGGCCCGATATAATTCACCCCTCCACTTT.